This TCR beta chain originates from a study of blood T cells in healthy people across ages. This clonotype showed up just a few times. For the second PCR, which ran for about 7 to 11 cycles, a sample-barcoded 5' primer and a J-beta primer mix were used. Researchers report that a template-switch adaptor with 12 random nucleotides tagged each cDNA molecule. TCRdb redid the calling of the 5' RACE reads with MiXCR, one entry per CDR3 protein. Of some 700,000 distinct CDR3 sequences detected, 22% appear once; the ten largest clones hold less than 25%. The V gene's germline CDR1 is SEHNR and CDR2 FQNEAQ (reference sequence). V lost 5 bases to trimming and J lost 3 bases; unmatched junction nucleotides: 11. The CDR3 consists of 16 residues. Per sample, a minimum of 6 million PBMCs were isolated. There were at least 5.5 micrograms of total RNA extracted from every sample.

This clonotype was sampled from an older man in good health. The sequenced sample was blood. The chain employs TRBV7-9 and TRBJ2-3; the match to TRBD1 covers 7 bases. The CDR3 sequence: CASSRTGVVDTDTQYF. CDR3 nucleotide sequence: TGTGCCAGCAGCCGAACAGGGGTCGTTGATACAGATACGCAGTATTTT.